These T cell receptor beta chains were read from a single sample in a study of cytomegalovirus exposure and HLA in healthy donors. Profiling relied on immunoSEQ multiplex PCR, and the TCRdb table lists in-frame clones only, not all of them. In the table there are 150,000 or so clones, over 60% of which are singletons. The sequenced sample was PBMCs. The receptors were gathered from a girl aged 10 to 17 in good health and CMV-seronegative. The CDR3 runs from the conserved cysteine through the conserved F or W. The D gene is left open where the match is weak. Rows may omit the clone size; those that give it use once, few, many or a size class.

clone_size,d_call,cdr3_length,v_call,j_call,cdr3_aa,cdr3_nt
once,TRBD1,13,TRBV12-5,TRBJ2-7,CASGPGQDYEQYF,TGTGCTAGTGGTCCGGGACAGGACTACGAGCAGTACTTC
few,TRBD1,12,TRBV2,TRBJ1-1,CASSGTGLEAFF,TGTGCCAGCAGCGGGACAGGGCTTGAAGCTTTCTTT
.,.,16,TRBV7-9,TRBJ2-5,CASSFDPFRGQETQYF,TGTGCCAGCAGCTTTGATCCGTTCAGGGGCCAAGAGACCCAGTACTTC
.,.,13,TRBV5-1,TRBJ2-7,CASRQDNSYEQYF,TGCGCCAGTCGACAGGACAATTCCTACGAGCAGTACTTC
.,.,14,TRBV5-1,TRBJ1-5,CASSPGELNQPQHF,TGCGCCAGCAGCCCGGGGGAGCTCAATCAGCCCCAGCATTTT
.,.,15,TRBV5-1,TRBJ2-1,CASSLKTRTYNEQFF,TGCGCCAGCAGCCTAAAGACGCGGACCTACAATGAGCAGTTCTTC
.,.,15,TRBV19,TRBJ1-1,CASSMEGRLTTEAFF,TGTGCCAGTAGTATGGAGGGCAGGTTGACCACTGAAGCTTTCTTT
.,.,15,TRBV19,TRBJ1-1,CASRTTDRLNTEAFF,TGTGCCAGTAGAACCACCGACAGGCTGAACACTGAAGCTTTCTTT
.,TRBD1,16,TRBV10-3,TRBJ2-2,CAITNRGPDNTGELFF,TGTGCCATCACTAACAGGGGGCCCGACAACACCGGGGAGCTGTTTTTT
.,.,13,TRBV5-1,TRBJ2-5,CASSLDSPETQYF,TGCGCCAGCAGCTTGGACTCACCAGAGACCCAGTACTTC
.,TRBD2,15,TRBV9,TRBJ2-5,CASSSKRGEQETQYF,TGTGCCAGCAGCTCTAAGCGGGGGGAACAAGAGACCCAGTACTTC
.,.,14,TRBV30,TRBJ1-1,CAWSKEEKRAEAFF,TGTGCCTGGAGTAAGGAGGAGAAAAGGGCTGAAGCTTTCTTT
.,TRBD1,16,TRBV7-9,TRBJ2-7,CASSFTPGQYLYEQYF,TGTGCCAGCAGCTTTACCCCGGGACAGTACCTCTACGAGCAGTACTTC
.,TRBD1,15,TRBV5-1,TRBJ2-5,CASSRQGASEETQYF,TGCGCCAGCAGTCGACAGGGGGCCTCAGAAGAGACCCAGTACTTC
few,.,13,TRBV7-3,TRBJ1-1,CASSLGAGTEAFF,TGTGCCAGCAGCTTGGGGGCGGGCACTGAAGCTTTCTTT
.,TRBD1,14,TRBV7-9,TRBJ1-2,CASSPGQGEGGYTF,TGTGCCAGCAGCCCCGGACAGGGTGAGGGTGGCTACACCTTC
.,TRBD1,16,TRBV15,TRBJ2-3,CATSRDGTGQGHTQYF,TGTGCCACCAGCAGAGACGGGACAGGCCAGGGACATACGCAGTATTTT
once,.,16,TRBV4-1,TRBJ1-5,CASSQDIWGSGGPQHF,TGCGCCAGCAGCCAAGACATATGGGGTTCGGGGGGGCCCCAGCATTTT
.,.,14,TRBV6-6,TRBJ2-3,CASSYQGEEDTQYF,TGTGCCAGCAGTTACCAGGGGGAGGAAGATACGCAGTATTTT
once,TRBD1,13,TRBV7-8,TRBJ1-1,CASRTSGTGGAFF,TGTGCCAGCAGGACCTCGGGGACAGGTGGAGCTTTCTTT
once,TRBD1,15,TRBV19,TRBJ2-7,CASSSVTGKIGEQYF,TGTGCCAGTAGTTCGGTGACAGGGAAGATTGGCGAGCAGTACTTC
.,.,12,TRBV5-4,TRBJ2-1,CASTTIAAEQFF,TGTGCCAGCACCACAATAGCGGCCGAGCAGTTCTTC
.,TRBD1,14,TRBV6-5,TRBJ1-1,CASSWGQGATEAFF,TGTGCCAGCAGTTGGGGACAGGGGGCCACTGAAGCTTTCTTT
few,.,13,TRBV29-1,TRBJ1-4,CSVGEGMNEKLFF,TGCAGCGTTGGGGAGGGTATGAATGAAAAACTGTTTTTT
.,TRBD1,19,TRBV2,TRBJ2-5,CASSPVPGQGAGGRETQYF,TGTGCCAGCAGTCCGGTCCCGGGACAGGGGGCGGGGGGTCGAGAGACCCAGTACTTC
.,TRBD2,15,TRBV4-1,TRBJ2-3,CASSQDGAGRDTQYF,TGCGCCAGCAGCCAAGATGGAGCGGGGCGGGATACGCAGTATTTT
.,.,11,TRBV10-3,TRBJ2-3,CAISEQDTQYF,TGTGCCATCAGTGAACAAGATACGCAGTATTTT
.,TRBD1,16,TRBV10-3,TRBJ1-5,CAISDTLDRPFQPQHF,TGTGCCATCAGTGACACCCTGGACAGGCCGTTTCAGCCCCAGCATTTT
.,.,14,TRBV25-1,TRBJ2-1,CASQRGGPYNEQFF,TGTGCCAGCCAACGAGGTGGCCCCTACAATGAGCAGTTCTTC
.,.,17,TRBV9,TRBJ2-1,CASSVVSLPGEYNEQFF,TGTGCCAGCAGCGTAGTAAGCCTGCCGGGGGAATACAATGAGCAGTTCTTC
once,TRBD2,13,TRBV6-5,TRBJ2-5,CASSRGGAETQYF,TGTGCCAGCAGTCGGGGGGGCGCAGAGACCCAGTACTTC
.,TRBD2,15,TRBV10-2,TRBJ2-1,CASSEVGGALNEQFF,TGCGCCAGCAGTGAGGTCGGGGGGGCTTTGAATGAGCAGTTCTTC
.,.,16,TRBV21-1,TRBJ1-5,CASSKKGVERDQPQHF,TGTGCCAGCAGCAAAAAGGGGGTTGAGCGCGATCAGCCCCAGCATTTT
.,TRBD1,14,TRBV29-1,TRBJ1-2,CSAGGGDRADGYTF,TGCAGCGCCGGGGGTGGGGACAGGGCCGATGGCTACACCTTC
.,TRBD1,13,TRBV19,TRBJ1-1,CASSRAGGTEAFF,TGTGCCAGTAGTCGGGCAGGGGGCACTGAAGCTTTCTTT
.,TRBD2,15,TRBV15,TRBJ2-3,CATSKERGVTDTQYF,TGTGCCACCAGCAAGGAGCGGGGGGTAACAGATACGCAGTATTTT